This is a list of T cell receptor beta chains from one sample in a study of blood T cell repertoires in COVID-19. Assay used: immunoSEQ multiplex PCR; TCRdb lists only in-frame clones, some missing. The profile shows nearly 350,000 clones, 85% to 90% of them singletons. Source material: peripheral blood. All receptors derive from a woman in her sixties or seventies with COVID-19, enrolled during active disease. Each CDR3 is given with its conserved first and last residue. Fields, in order: V gene, D gene, J gene, clone size, CDR3 protein, CDR3 DNA. The D gene is left open where the match is weak. Clone size appears in some rows only: once, few, many, or a class for an expanded clone.

>TRBV4-1|TRBD1|TRBJ1-6|few
CASSQRQGGENSPLHF
TGCGCCAGCAGCCAACGACAGGGGGGAGAAAATTCACCCCTCCACTTT
>TRBV4-1|TRBD1|TRBJ1-2|few
CASSQDSVTGPSHYGYTF
TGCGCCAGCAGCCAAGATTCTGTGACAGGGCCTTCCCACTATGGCTACACCTTC
>TRBV11-2|NA|TRBJ2-5|NA
CASTVLDPQETQYF
TGTGCCAGCACGGTGCTAGACCCCCAAGAGACCCAGTACTTC
>TRBV7-2|TRBD1|TRBJ1-2|NA
CASSLGQGLPLNYGYTF
TGTGCCAGCAGCCTGGGACAGGGCCTTCCCCTAAACTATGGCTACACCTTC
>TRBV27|NA|TRBJ1-4|NA
CASSNHPARGKLFF
TGTGCCAGCAGTAATCACCCAGCGCGGGGAAAACTGTTTTTT
>TRBV7-8|NA|TRBJ2-7|NA
CASSLEGIQGEQYF
TGTGCCAGCAGCTTAGAAGGGATCCAGGGCGAGCAGTACTTC
>TRBV5-1|NA|TRBJ2-1|NA
CASRSRGGDEQFF
TGCGCCAGCAGGTCCCGCGGCGGGGATGAGCAGTTCTTC
>TRBV5-5|NA|TRBJ1-1|NA
CASSWGHFNTEAFF
TGTGCCAGCAGCTGGGGACATTTTAACACTGAAGCTTTCTTT
>TRBV7-9|TRBD1|TRBJ1-2|NA
CASSPTGTAYGYTF
TGTGCCAGCAGCCCCACCGGGACAGCTTATGGCTACACCTTC
>TRBV7-8|NA|TRBJ2-7|NA
CASRIEVDRHYEQYF
TGTGCCAGCAGGATAGAGGTGGACAGACACTACGAGCAGTACTTC
>TRBV4-3|NA|TRBJ2-5|NA
CASSLSVAFKETQYF
TGCGCCAGCAGCCTCTCGGTAGCGTTCAAAGAGACCCAGTACTTC
>TRBV5-4|NA|TRBJ1-5|NA
CASSLDWGVGQPQHF
TGTGCCAGCAGCTTGGACTGGGGAGTGGGGCAGCCCCAGCATTTT
>TRBV7-2|NA|TRBJ2-1|NA
CASSLLSFYEQFF
TGTGCCAGCAGCTTACTCAGTTTCTATGAGCAGTTCTTC
>TRBV24-1|TRBD2|TRBJ2-3|NA
CATSDYSGDGTQYF
TGTGCCACCAGTGATTATAGCGGGGACGGTACGCAGTATTTT
>TRBV7-8|NA|TRBJ2-1|NA
CASSLGPRQEMRNEQFF
TGTGCCAGCAGCTTAGGGCCACGACAGGAAATGAGAAATGAGCAGTTCTTC
>TRBV7-2|TRBD1|TRBJ1-4|NA
CASSFASTGGGNEKLFF
TGTGCCAGCAGCTTCGCCTCGACAGGGGGAGGGAATGAAAAACTGTTTTTT
>TRBV24-1|NA|TRBJ2-7|NA
CATSDFGYEQYF
TGTGCCACCAGTGATTTCGGCTACGAGCAGTACTTC
>TRBV30|NA|TRBJ1-1|NA
CAWSGGRGTEAFF
TGTGCCTGGAGTGGGGGTAGGGGCACTGAAGCTTTCTTT
>TRBV6-5|NA|TRBJ1-1|NA
CASSYSGAGDTEAFF
TGTGCCAGCAGTTACTCAGGGGCGGGGGACACTGAAGCTTTCTTT
>TRBV5-1|NA|TRBJ2-5|NA
CASSLEGAETQYF
TGCGCCAGCAGCTTGGAAGGGGCAGAGACCCAGTACTTC
>TRBV28|NA|TRBJ1-4|NA
CASSIGHPRGEKLFF
TGTGCCAGCAGTATTGGACACCCCAGAGGTGAAAAACTGTTTTTT
>TRBV28|TRBD1|TRBJ1-2|NA
CASSQGQGEVYGYTF
TGTGCCAGCAGTCAGGGACAGGGGGAGGTCTATGGCTACACCTTC
>TRBV20-1|NA|TRBJ1-2|NA
CSANRGDGYTF
TGCAGTGCTAACCGGGGGGATGGCTACACCTTC
>TRBV7-6|NA|TRBJ2-7|NA
CASSLEASITYEQYF
TGTGCCAGCAGCTTAGAGGCTAGCATTACCTACGAGCAGTACTTC
>TRBV5-4|NA|TRBJ2-7|NA
CASSLGTSSYEQYF
TGTGCCAGCAGCCTAGGTACTAGCTCCTACGAGCAGTACTTC
>TRBV9|NA|TRBJ1-2|NA
CASSVAAQKANYGYTF
TGTGCCAGCAGCGTAGCTGCACAGAAAGCTAACTATGGCTACACCTTC
>TRBV3-1/TRBV3-2|NA|TRBJ2-7|NA
CASSRLREQYF
TGTGCCAGCAGCCGTCTGCGGGAGCAGTACTTC
>TRBV23-1|TRBD1|TRBJ2-5|NA
CASSRSTGGLGETQYF
TGCGCCAGCAGTCGGAGTACAGGGGGCTTAGGGGAGACCCAGTACTTC
>TRBV6-2/TRBV6-3|NA|TRBJ1-6|NA
CASSYRSRRDWGSPLHF
TGTGCCAGCAGTTACAGGTCCCGGCGGGACTGGGGCTCACCCCTCCACTTT
>TRBV4-3|NA|TRBJ1-2|once
CASSQELGGNYGYTF
TGCGCCAGCAGCCAAGAGCTCGGGGGGAACTATGGCTACACCTTC
>TRBV5-1|TRBD1|TRBJ1-5|NA
CASSMTGVKQPQHF
TGCGCCAGCAGCATGACAGGGGTCAAACAGCCCCAGCATTTT
>TRBV19|TRBD2|TRBJ2-4|NA
CASSNKGGSIGKNIQYF
TGTGCCAGTAGTAACAAGGGAGGGTCGATAGGCAAAAACATTCAGTACTTC
>TRBV11-3|NA|TRBJ2-1|NA
CASSLDWAGSSYNEQFF
TGTGCCAGCAGCTTAGATTGGGCGGGGAGCTCCTACAATGAGCAGTTCTTC
>TRBV24-1|NA|TRBJ2-3|NA
CATSDLSRGRSTDTQYF
TGTGCCACCAGTGATTTGTCACGGGGTCGGAGCACAGATACGCAGTATTTT
>TRBV7-2|NA|TRBJ2-1|NA
CASSLLAVYNEQFF
TGTGCCAGCAGCTTATTAGCGGTCTACAATGAGCAGTTCTTC
>TRBV19|TRBD2|TRBJ2-6|NA
CASSMRGASSGANVLTF
TGTGCCAGTAGTATGCGGGGGGCTAGCTCTGGGGCCAACGTCCTGACTTTC
>TRBV29-1|NA|TRBJ1-1|NA
CSSWDTYTEAFF
TGCAGCTCCTGGGACACCTACACTGAAGCTTTCTTT
>TRBV2|TRBD2|TRBJ2-3|NA
CASRQRGYSTDTQYF
TGTGCCAGCCGCCAGCGGGGGTATAGCACAGATACGCAGTATTTT
>TRBV30|NA|TRBJ2-5|NA
CAWSTTGYQETQYF
TGTGCCTGGAGCACTACAGGGTATCAAGAGACCCAGTACTTC
>TRBV7-9|TRBD2|TRBJ2-2|NA
CASSELGLAGETGELFF
TGTGCCAGCAGCGAACTGGGACTAGCGGGGGAGACCGGGGAGCTGTTTTTT
>TRBV6-1|TRBD1|TRBJ1-5|NA
CASSERGPNQPQHF
TGTGCCAGCAGTGAAAGGGGGCCGAATCAGCCCCAGCATTTT
>TRBV2|TRBD1|TRBJ1-2|NA
CASSGQGANYGYTF
TGTGCCAGCAGTGGACAGGGGGCAAACTATGGCTACACCTTC
>TRBV6-5|NA|TRBJ2-7|once
CASRNSGVYEQYF
TGTGCCAGCAGAAACTCCGGGGTCTACGAGCAGTACTTC
>TRBV19|NA|TRBJ2-3|NA
CASSLASTDTQYF
TGTGCCAGTAGCTTAGCCTCCACAGATACGCAGTATTTT
>TRBV27|TRBD1|TRBJ1-1|NA
CASTAGGTEAFF
TGTGCCAGCACGGCAGGGGGGACTGAAGCTTTCTTT
>TRBV19|TRBD1|TRBJ2-2|NA
CASSSGQGNTGELFF
TGTGCCAGTAGTAGCGGACAGGGGAACACCGGGGAGCTGTTTTTT
>TRBV2|NA|TRBJ2-7|NA
CATRGRGFYEQYF
TGTGCGACCCGGGGGCGGGGGTTCTACGAGCAGTACTTC
>TRBV2|NA|TRBJ2-3|NA
CASSEAQGVSDTQYF
TGTGCCAGCAGTGAAGCGCAGGGTGTCTCAGATACGCAGTATTTT
>TRBV5-1|NA|TRBJ1-1|NA
CASSITGNTEAFF
TGCGCCAGCAGTATTACAGGGAACACTGAAGCTTTCTTT
>TRBV7-3|TRBD1|TRBJ1-2|NA
CASSLGTGPYGYTF
TGTGCCAGCAGCTTAGGGACAGGGCCCTATGGCTACACCTTC
>TRBV4-2|TRBD1|TRBJ1-2|few
CASSRDYTGVWNYGYTF
TGTGCCAGCAGCCGAGATTATACAGGGGTCTGGAACTATGGCTACACCTTC
>TRBV4-2|TRBD2|TRBJ2-2|NA
CASSPTPWSGGFAGELFF
TGTGCCAGCAGCCCCACTCCTTGGAGCGGGGGGTTCGCCGGGGAGCTGTTTTTT
>TRBV5-8|TRBD2|TRBJ2-7|NA
CASSRPLGTSGGFPLEQYF
TGTGCCAGCAGCCGGCCGTTGGGGACTAGCGGGGGGTTCCCACTAGAGCAGTACTTC
>TRBV11-2|NA|TRBJ1-3|NA
CASSLGPDRGNTIYF
TGTGCCAGCAGCTTAGGCCCCGACAGGGGAAACACCATATATTTT
>TRBV28|TRBD1|TRBJ1-2|NA
CASSSPDRERVFF
TGTGCCAGCAGTTCTCCTGACAGGGAACGGGTTTTCTTC
>TRBV2|NA|TRBJ1-5|NA
CASTLDTNQPQHF
TGTGCCAGCACTCTGGACACCAATCAGCCCCAGCATTTT
>TRBV3-1/TRBV3-2|NA|TRBJ2-7|NA
CASSPGLIYEQYF
TGTGCCAGCAGCCCGGGACTTATCTACGAGCAGTACTTC